This entry features one TCR beta chain sequence. Its target is not known. Each patient relapsed following autologous stem cell transplantation, and prior brentuximab vedotin exposure differed. This sample was taken from a study of PD-1 blockade in classical Hodgkin lymphoma. Overall study findings and caveats: Lower baseline TCR diversity was reported for newly diagnosed patients than for healthy donors.

This CDR3 has 15 residues. Germline CDR1 SGDLS, CDR2 YYNGEE. The V end lost 0 bases, the J end lost 3 bases, and 12 bases lay between the germline ends. Some clones are missing from TCRdb's copy, which holds only in-frame ones; the method was immunoSEQ multiplex PCR. The top ten hold around 15% of the sample, which has around 43,000 clones, around 80% seen once. The TCR was taken from a human donor with classical Hodgkin lymphoma. The sample consisted of peripheral blood mononuclear cells (PBMCs), taken at baseline. V and J are TRBV9 and TRBJ1-1; possibly TRBD1 for D (6 bases). The CDR3 sequence: CASSVDLGADTEAFF. The DNA for the CDR3 is TGTGCCAGCAGCGTAGACTTGGGGGCGGACACTGAAGCTTTCTTT.